These 8 T cell receptor beta chains share one sample of origin, sequenced in a study of blood T cell repertoires in COVID-19. Assay: immunoSEQ multiplex PCR; the TCRdb copy retains only in-frame clones and omits some. The sample holds approximately 85,000 clones, approximately 80% seen once. The source material was peripheral blood. These receptors were collected from a woman between 70 and 85 years old with active or convalescent COVID-19.

The chain joins TRBV7-2 to TRBJ2-1; 10 nucleotides match TRBD2. The CDR3 has 15 residues. Trimming at V came to 5 bases and at J to 3 bases, leaving 4 bases not matched to a gene. CDR1 and CDR2 (germline): SGHTA, FQGNSA. CDR3 nucleotides: TGTGCCAGCAGCGAAAGGACTAGCGGCTACAATGAGCAGTTCTTC. Its protein product is CASSERTSGYNEQFF.

The chain links TRBV6-5 to TRBJ1-2; 10 bases are a match to TRBD1. Looked up from germline, CDR1 is MNHEY and CDR2 is SVGAGI. The V gene end was trimmed by 6 bases and the J gene end by 0 bases; junction bases not matched to a gene: 4. The CDR3 is 15 amino acids. In DNA, the CDR3 is TGTGCCAGCAGACGGACAGGGGGGCCTAACTATGGCTACACCTTC. Translated, it gives CASRRTGGPNYGYTF.

The chain joins TRBV19 to TRBJ1-5, with D possibly matching TRBD1 (5 bases). The CDR3 contains 15 residues. CDR1 is LNHDA and CDR2 is SQIVND in the germline V gene (reference sequence). The ends were cut back, 3 bases at V and 0 bases at J, with 9 bases in the middle. CDR3: CASSIRTLSNQPQHF. Written as DNA, the CDR3 is TGTGCCAGTAGTATCCGGACACTTAGCAATCAGCCCCAGCATTTT.

The chain employs TRBV5-4 and TRBJ2-7; 7 bases fit TRBD2. CDR1 SGHNT and CDR2 YYREEE come from the germline V gene (reference sequence). Germline trimming cut 2 bases from V and 0 bases from J; bases unmatched to any gene: 5. This CDR3 spans 15 amino acids. The CDR3 DNA is TGTGCCAGCAGCTTCGGGGGGACGAGCTCCTACGAGCAGTACTTC. Protein product: CASSFGGTSSYEQYF.

The V and J genes are TRBV29-1 and TRBJ2-1, with 10 bases aligning to TRBD1. Trimming removed 5 bases from V and 12 bases from J; junction bases left unmatched: 16. This CDR3 region has 15 residues. Germline CDR1 is SQVTM and CDR2 is ANQGSEA. For the CDR3, the DNA is TGCAGCGTTTGGGGGACAGGGGTAAGAGTATCGGGGCAGTTCTTC. Its protein product is CSVWGTGVRVSGQFF.

This chain connects TRBV19 to TRBJ2-7, with 12 bases that match TRBD1. V gave up 2 bases and J gave up 7 bases; unmatched junction bases: 6. Germline CDR1 LNHDA, CDR2 SQIVND (reference sequence). The CDR3 covers 15 residues. The chain's CDR3 is CASSIQGQGAWEQYF. In nucleotides, the CDR3 is TGTGCCAGTAGTATACAGGGACAGGGGGCGTGGGAGCAGTACTTC.

The chain employs TRBV29-1 and TRBJ2-7, with a tentative D call TRBD1 (6 bases). This CDR3 spans 14 amino acids. V lost 4 bases and J 0 bases, leaving 13 bases between the germline ends. CDR1 SQVTM and CDR2 ANQGSEA come from the germline V gene. The CDR3 sequence: CSVVGDTSSYEQYF. CDR3 coding DNA: TGCAGCGTTGTTGGGGACACCTCCTCCTACGAGCAGTACTTC.

The gene calls are TRBV20-1 and TRBJ1-1; 7 bases are shared with TRBD1. The ends lost 7 bases at V and 4 bases at J; junction bases unmatched: 3. This CDR3 has 11 residues. Looked up from germline, CDR1 is DFQATT and CDR2 is SNEGSKA (reference sequence). CDR3 sequence (DNA): TGCAGTGTATACAGGGGCACTGAAGCTTTCTTT. As protein: CSVYRGTEAFF.